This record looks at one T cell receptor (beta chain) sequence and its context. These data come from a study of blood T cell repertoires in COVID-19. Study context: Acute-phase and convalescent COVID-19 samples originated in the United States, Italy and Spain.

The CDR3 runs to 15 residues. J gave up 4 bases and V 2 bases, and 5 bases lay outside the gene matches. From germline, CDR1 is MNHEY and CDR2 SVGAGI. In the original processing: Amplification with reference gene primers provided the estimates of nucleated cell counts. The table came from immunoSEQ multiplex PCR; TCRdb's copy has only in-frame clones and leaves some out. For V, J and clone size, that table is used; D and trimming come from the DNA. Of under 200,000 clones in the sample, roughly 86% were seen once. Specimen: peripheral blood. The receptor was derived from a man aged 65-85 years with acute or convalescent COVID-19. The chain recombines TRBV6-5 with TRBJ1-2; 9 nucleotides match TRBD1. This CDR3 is CASSYDTGGAYGYTF. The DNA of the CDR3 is TGTGCCAGCAGTTACGACACAGGGGGCGCCTATGGCTACACCTTC.